Presented here are 12 T cell receptor beta chains from one specimen sequenced in a study of CD8 T cells in ankylosing spondylitis. One entry per CDR3 protein, called by TCRdb with MiXCR from the 5' RACE reads. The sample consists of under 200,000 distinct CDR3 sequences, approximately 10% of them appearing once. The sample taken for sequencing was blood, either unsorted or a sorted T cell fraction (not recorded which). These receptors originate from a male donor with ankylosing spondylitis or in good health (not recorded which).

Details on this clonotype: One end of the junction varies from germline; a read error may be responsible. This chain uses TRBV7-6 with TRBJ2-1, with 9 bases fitting TRBD2. Per the germline V gene, CDR1 is SGHVS and CDR2 is FNYEAQ. CDR3 size: 16 residues. In nucleotides, the CDR3 is TGTGTCAGCAGCATGCTTAGCGGGAGCTCCTACAATGAGCAGTTCTTC. Translated, it gives CVSSMLSGSSYNEQFF.

This chain links TRBV10-2 with TRBJ2-1; 15 bases align to TRBD2. Per the germline V gene, CDR1 is WSHSY and CDR2 is SAAADI. Trimming removed 6 bases from V and 0 bases from J; junction bases left unmatched: 9. This CDR3 has 19 residues. CDR3 sequence (DNA): TGCGCCAGCAGCGGGACTAGCGGGGGGATAAAGAGCTCCTACAATGAGCAGTTCTTC. As protein: CASSGTSGGIKSSYNEQFF.

Many counts were recorded for this clonotype. The V gene is TRBV5-1, the J gene TRBJ2-2, with D unresolved. The CDR3 consists of 11 residues. The V gene lost 6 bases and the J gene lost 3 bases, with 3 bases spanning the gap. From germline, CDR1 is SGHRS and CDR2 YFSETQ. The CDR3 sequence: CASTDTGELFF. The CDR3 nucleotides are TGCGCCAGCACTGACACCGGGGAGCTGTTTTTT.

This sequence joins TRBV11-2 and TRBJ2-1, with TRBD2 matching 12 bases. This CDR3 is 17 amino acids long. In germline, CDR1 is SGHAT, CDR2 FQNNGV. V lost 2 bases to trimming and J lost 4 bases; unmatched junction nucleotides: 6. CDR3 loop: CASSLPGLAGPYNEQFF. Written as DNA, the CDR3 is TGTGCCAGCAGCTTACCCGGACTAGCGGGGCCATACAATGAGCAGTTCTTC.

This clonotype has ten or more counts. The chain employs TRBV20-1 and TRBJ2-7, with 11 bases lining up with TRBD1. With 3 bases clipped from V and 3 bases from J, the junction kept 4 bases outside the gene matches. CDR1 is DFQATT, CDR2 SNEGSKA, per germline (reference sequence). The CDR3 length is 14 residues. The CDR3 region has the DNA TGCAGTGCTAGCGGGACAGGGGGGAGCTACGAGCAGTACTTC. Protein sequence: CSASGTGGSYEQYF.

The chain is built from TRBV12-3 or TRBV12-4 and TRBJ2-7, with 7 bases matching TRBD1. The CDR3 has 13 residues. Unmatched junction bases numbered 14, after V lost 6 bases and J lost 12 bases. CDR3 amino acids: CASSLLATGFLYF. CDR3 DNA sequence: TGTGCCAGCAGCCTTTTGGCGACAGGGTTCCTGTACTTC.

The CDR3 region is CASSLLGSLNSPLHF. The CDR3 DNA sequence: TGTGCCAGCAGCTTATTGGGGAGCCTAAATTCACCCCTCCACTTT. The chain employs TRBV7-2 and TRBJ1-6; no reliable D call. CDR3 length: 15 amino acids. The germline V and J ends were trimmed by 2 bases and 7 bases, with 12 bases remaining between them. Germline CDR1 is SGHTA and CDR2 is FQGNSA.

The V call is TRBV7-9, the J call TRBJ1-5; tentative D call: TRBD1 (5 bases). This CDR3 has 15 amino acids. Germline lookup yields CDR1 SEHNR and CDR2 FQNEAQ (reference sequence). V gave up 2 bases and J gave up 3 bases, with 11 bases separating them. The CDR3 protein is CASSLQGGDNQPQHF. The CDR3, as DNA: TGTGCCAGCAGCTTACAGGGAGGCGACAATCAGCCCCAGCATTTT. The full variable domain, completed using reference TRBV7-9 and TRBJ1-5, is DTGVSQNPRHKITKRGQNVTFRCDPISEHNRLYWYRQTLGQGPEFLTYFQNEAQLEKSRLLSDRFSAERPKGSFSTLEIQRTEQGDSAMYLCASSLQGGDNQPQHFGDGTRLSIL.

The chain carries TRBV5-1 and TRBJ2-5, with TRBD1 identical over 8 bases. J was trimmed by 7 bases and V by 4 bases; bases with no gene match: 6. This CDR3 has 13 amino acids. Germline V lookup: CDR1 SGHRS, CDR2 YFSETQ. CDR3 DNA sequence: TGCGCCAGCAGCGGGACAGGTTTTGGGACCCAGTACTTC. It codes for CASSGTGFGTQYF.

This clonotype was seen many times. The chain couples TRBV15 to TRBJ2-2; 12 nucleotides agree with TRBD2. This CDR3 contains 20 residues. The germline V gene encodes CDR1 LNHNV and CDR2 YYDKDF (reference sequence). The V gene end was trimmed by 1 base and the J gene end by 5 bases; junction bases not matched to a gene: 14. The DNA of the CDR3 is TGTGCCACCAGCAGAGTGCGACTAGCGGGGGAGCCGCTTCGGACCGGGGAGCTGTTTTTT. Translating gives CATSRVRLAGEPLRTGELFF.

Ten or more counts support this clonotype. V usage is TRBV24-1 and J usage is TRBJ2-1; 10 positions match TRBD1. The CDR3 is 15 amino acids. After removal of 7 bases from V and 10 bases from J, the junction contained 12 bases not matched to a gene. CDR1 is KGHDR and CDR2 is SFDVKD in the germline V gene. Written as DNA, the CDR3 is TGTGCCACCAGGGGGCCCCAGACAGGGGGCGGGGAGCAGTTCTTC. It translates to CATRGPQTGGGEQFF.

This clonotype was detected ten times or more. The chain recombines TRBV12-3 or TRBV12-4 with TRBJ1-5; D remains unclear. Trimming removed 2 bases from V and 4 bases from J, with 9 bases in between. CDR3 length: 14 residues. CDR3 sequence reads: CASSLSAGNQPQHF. The DNA for the CDR3 is TGTGCCAGCAGTTTATCGGCAGGAAATCAGCCCCAGCATTTT.